This note documents a single TCR beta chain sequence. The repertoire was sequenced with immunoSEQ multiplex PCR; TCRdb's copy has only in-frame clones and lacks some. The table includes around 70,000 clones, approximately 85% detected once. This sample was included in a study of neoadjuvant anti-PD-1 for oral cavity cancer. Time point specified: after neoadjuvant nivolumab, at surgical resection. This TCR came from a person aged 35-79 years with oral cavity squamous cell carcinoma. This specimen was PBMCs, taken after nivolumab (anti-PD-1) treatment.

The CDR3 spells CAWSVRDRGSYTF. The CDR3 DNA sequence: TGTGCCTGGAGTGTCCGGGACAGGGGTAGCTACACCTTC. The chain uses TRBV30 and TRBJ1-2, with TRBD1 identical over 10 bases. In germline, CDR1 is GTSNPN, CDR2 SVGIG (reference sequence). The CDR3 contains 13 residues. With V trimmed by 0 bases and J by 9 bases, 4 bases remained unmatched.